A single sample is the source of the 27 T cell receptor beta chains below, sequenced in a study of T cells of healthy individuals. TCRdb reprocessed the 5' RACE reads with MiXCR, giving one entry per CDR3 protein. The data contain around 63,000 distinct CDR3 sequences, 15% to 20% of them singletons. The receptors come from a human donor in good health.

This clonotype was picked up many times. The V and J genes are TRBV12-3 or TRBV12-4 and TRBJ2-1; no definite D call. V was trimmed by 3 bases and J by 8 bases, leaving 14 bases between them. CDR3 length: 14 residues. The CDR3 DNA reads as TGTGCCAGCAGTTTCCAACGTCATAGGGATGAGCAGTTCTTC. The encoded protein is CASSFQRHRDEQFF.

This clonotype was seen many times. The chain links TRBV29-1 to TRBJ2-3; a weak D match, TRBD2 (6 bases). CDR1 is SQVTM and CDR2 is ANQGSEA in the germline V gene. V was trimmed by 0 bases and J by 4 bases, leaving 11 bases between them. This CDR3 spans 14 amino acids. CDR3 in DNA: TGCAGCGTTGAAGATCAGACTAGTGCAGATACGCAGTATTTT. This sequence encodes CSVEDQTSADTQYF.

This clonotype occurred many times. The chain is built from TRBV30 and TRBJ1-2, with a tentative D call TRBD1 (6 bases). Germline V CDR1 and CDR2: GTSNPN, SVGIG (reference sequence). The CDR3 length is 12 residues. Trimming removed 2 bases at V and 8 bases at J, with 12 bases between. CDR3 sequence reads: CAWSYTGLGYTF. The CDR3 DNA follows: TGTGCCTGGAGTTACACAGGGCTGGGCTACACCTTC.

The V call is TRBV19, the J call TRBJ2-7; 8 positions agree with TRBD1. The CDR3 is 13 amino acids. The V gene's germline CDR1 is LNHDA and CDR2 SQIVND (reference sequence). The V segment lost 5 bases and the J segment 9 bases; nucleotides outside the gene matches: 9. The CDR3 bases are TGTGCCAGTAGTCTCGGCAGGGGGCGAGTGCAGTACTTC. Its translation: CASSLGRGRVQYF.

The chain couples TRBV7-9 to TRBJ1-2; D gene uncertain. CDR3 length equals 14 residues. Trimming stripped 5 bases from V and 5 bases from J, with 15 bases between. The germline V gene has CDR1 SEHNR and CDR2 FQNEAQ (reference sequence). CDR3 sequence: CASSTSQNPYGYTF. The CDR3 bases are TGTGCCAGCAGCACGTCACAGAACCCTTATGGCTACACCTTC.

The V and J genes are TRBV2 and TRBJ2-5, with a possible D match to TRBD1 (6 bases). The ends were cut back, 7 bases at V and 4 bases at J, with 13 bases in the middle. This CDR3 is built from 13 residues. The V gene's germline CDR1 is SNHLY and CDR2 FYNNEI. The CDR3 sequence: CASTGTFTETQYF. Written as DNA, the CDR3 is TGTGCCAGCACCGGGACATTTACAGAGACCCAGTACTTC.

In its sample, this clonotype was seen many times. The chain recombines TRBV7-9 with TRBJ1-6; D not resolved. The CDR3 length is 14 residues. V lost 5 bases to trimming and J lost 0 bases, with 5 bases between them. In germline, CDR1 is SEHNR, CDR2 FQNEAQ (reference sequence). Here the CDR3 reads CASSPGSYNSPLHF. The CDR3 DNA reads as TGTGCCAGCAGCCCAGGCTCCTATAATTCACCCCTCCACTTT.

This clonotype was picked up many times. V is TRBV6-1 and J is TRBJ2-3; D remains ambiguous. The CDR3 consists of 13 residues. Germline loops: CDR1 MNHNS, CDR2 SASEGT. The V end was cut by 3 bases, the J end by 7 bases, with 11 bases between. In nucleotides, the CDR3 is TGTGCCAGCAGTGATCTCGCGTTGAATACGCAGTATTTT. It specifies CASSDLALNTQYF.

This clonotype appeared a few times. In nucleotides, the CDR3 is TGTGCCAGCAGTTTTTTGGGGGCGTCGGATACGCAGTATTTT. Translating gives CASSFLGASDTQYF. V usage is TRBV27 and J usage is TRBJ2-3, with D possibly TRBD1 on 6 matching bases. The CDR3 has 14 amino acids. The V end was cut by 3 bases, the J end by 6 bases, with 13 bases between. Germline V gene lookup returns CDR1 MNHEY and CDR2 SMNVEV (reference sequence).

This clonotype showed up just a few times. V gene TRBV2 combines with J gene TRBJ1-5; the D is unclear. This CDR3 contains 13 residues. Trimming took 4 bases from V and 5 from J, leaving 9 bases between them. The V gene's germline CDR1 is SNHLY and CDR2 FYNNEI. The CDR3 DNA reads TGTGCCAGCAGTGCCGGGATCTATCAGCCCCAGCATTTT. Protein: CASSAGIYQPQHF.

This clonotype was detected many times. V and J are TRBV11-2 and TRBJ1-2; D unclear. This CDR3 is built from 12 residues. Germline V gives CDR1 SGHAT, CDR2 FQNNGV. V was pared by 5 bases and J by 8 bases, with 12 bases between. The CDR3 bases are TGTGCCAGCAGCCCCTCTATTCGGGGCTACACCTTC. Translating gives CASSPSIRGYTF.

The V call is TRBV20-1, the J call TRBJ1-6, with 10 bases identical to TRBD1. The germline V gene has CDR1 DFQATT and CDR2 SNEGSKA (reference sequence). V dropped 5 bases and J dropped 0; count of bases not matched to a gene: 4. This CDR3 has 16 residues. CDR3 region: CSAPGQGSSYNSPLHF. DNA for the CDR3: TGCAGTGCTCCGGGACAGGGGAGCTCCTATAATTCACCCCTCCACTTT.

In its sample, this clonotype was seen many times. The chain is built from TRBV5-1 and TRBJ2-1; D is unclear. The CDR3 contains 17 residues. V was pared by 1 base and J by 3 bases, with 17 bases between. The germline V gene has CDR1 SGHRS and CDR2 YFSETQ. The CDR3 loop reads CASSLSPLTNLYNEQFF. CDR3 in DNA: TGCGCCAGCAGCTTGTCACCACTCACTAACCTCTACAATGAGCAGTTCTTC.

This clonotype was detected many times. The chain has TRBV4-1 and TRBJ1-4, with a possible D match to TRBD1 (6 bases). There are 19 residues in the CDR3. V lost 4 bases, J lost 6 bases, and 27 bases lay in between. Germline CDR1 is MGHRA and CDR2 is YSYEKL. The DNA of the CDR3 is TGCGCCAGCAGCCGATTAATAACGGGGGCAGGGAGGAGGGATGAAAAACTGTTTTTT. Protein product: CASSRLITGAGRRDEKLFF.

This chain uses TRBV20-1 with TRBJ1-2; no reliable D call. This CDR3 spans 13 amino acids. V gave up 1 base and J gave up 5 bases, with 11 bases separating them. Germline CDR1 reads DFQATT; CDR2 reads SNEGSKA (reference sequence). The CDR3 DNA reads TGCAGTGCTAGAGTTACCGTGGAGTATGGCTACACCTTC. Translating gives CSARVTVEYGYTF.

This clonotype occurred many times. The genes are TRBV6-2 or TRBV6-3 and TRBJ1-1; 8 bases are shared with TRBD1. J was trimmed by 5 bases and V by 2 bases; bases with no gene match: 13. Germline V gives CDR1 MNHEY, CDR2 SVGEGT. The CDR3 sequence is 17 residues long. The CDR3 sequence: CASSYETGQGWGTEAFF. The CDR3 nucleotides read TGTGCCAGCAGTTACGAGACCGGACAGGGCTGGGGGACTGAAGCTTTCTTT.

This clonotype was counted a few times. The chain carries TRBV7-2 and TRBJ2-1; TRBD2 might be the D (6 bases). The germline V gene encodes CDR1 SGHTA and CDR2 FQGNSA. The germline V and J ends were trimmed by 2 bases and 7 bases, with 12 bases remaining between them. The CDR3 is 14 residues long. CDR3 coding DNA: TGTGCCAGCAGCTTAATGGGAGGACCAAATGAGCAGTTCTTC. Its protein product is CASSLMGGPNEQFF.

This clonotype was detected only a few times. This sequence joins TRBV7-9 and TRBJ2-7; possible D gene TRBD2, 5 bases. Germline lookup yields CDR1 SEHNR and CDR2 FQNEAQ (reference sequence). CDR3 size: 14 residues. With 3 bases removed from V and 2 bases from J, the gap between germline ends came to 11 bases. As DNA, the CDR3 is TGTGCCAGCAGCTTCGCCGGGATCACCTACGAGCAGTACTTC. Protein sequence: CASSFAGITYEQYF.

As regards this clonotype: The junction shows a germline mismatch at one end, possibly a read error. The chain carries TRBV20-1 and TRBJ1-1, with 7 bases matching TRBD1. CDR3 length: 14 residues. Germline assignment: CDR1 DFQATT and CDR2 SNEGSKA (reference sequence). In DNA form, the CDR3 reads TGCAGTGCTTCGGAAAGGACAGGAGCGGTTGAAGCTTTATTT. This codes for CSASERTGAVEALF.

The chain uses TRBV5-1 and TRBJ2-3, with D maybe TRBD2 (5 bases). The CDR3 sequence is 16 residues long. Germline-derived CDR1 and CDR2 are SGHRS and YFSETQ. V lost 0 bases to trimming and J lost 1 base, with 12 bases between them. The CDR3, as DNA: TGCGCCAGCAGCTTGGGGCCCTCCGGGGGCACAGATACGCAGTATTTT. The encoded protein is CASSLGPSGGTDTQYF.

The chain has TRBV7-9 and TRBJ1-3; no clear D gene. Deletions cut 5 bases from V and 0 bases from J, with 17 bases between. Germline-derived CDR1 and CDR2 are SEHNR and FQNEAQ (reference sequence). The length of the CDR3 is 17 residues. CDR3 amino acids: CASSLPPRLSSGNTIYF. As DNA, the CDR3 is TGTGCCAGCAGCCTCCCCCCGAGACTCAGCTCTGGAAACACCATATATTTT.

The CDR3 DNA follows: TGCGCCAGCAGCTTGGCCGACAGCGGAACGTACACAGATACGCAGTATTTT. It specifies CASSLADSGTYTDTQYF. The chain joins TRBV5-1 to TRBJ2-3, with D perhaps matching TRBD1 or TRBD2 (5 bases each). Germline loops: CDR1 SGHRS, CDR2 YFSETQ. Trimming took off 0 bases at V and 2 bases at J, with 16 bases between the two ends. The CDR3 length is 17 residues.

This clonotype was counted only a few times. CDR3 DNA sequence: TGTGCCAGCGTAGCGGGGGGACCAGCAGGGGGAGAGCAGTACTTC. Encoded protein: CASVAGGPAGGEQYF. J is TRBJ2-7 and V is TRBV6-6, with 10 bases fitting TRBD2. Germline-derived CDR1 and CDR2 are MNHNY and SVGAGI (reference sequence). The CDR3 runs to 15 residues. V shed 8 bases, J shed 7 bases, and the junction held 14 bases outside the gene matches.

V is TRBV25-1 and J is TRBJ1-6; the D is unclear. CDR1 is MGHDK and CDR2 is SYGVNS in the germline V gene. The V gene lost 3 bases and the J gene lost 9 bases, with 21 bases spanning the gap. This CDR3 contains 17 residues. The CDR3 sequence: CASSDRTRFGSSSPLHF. The CDR3, as DNA: TGTGCCAGCAGTGATCGCACCCGGTTTGGGTCTAGTTCACCCCTCCACTTT.

V gene TRBV28 combines with J gene TRBJ1-1; no definite D call. Germline CDR1 MDHEN, CDR2 SYDVKM. This CDR3 is 11 amino acids long. The V end was cut by 6 bases, the J end by 11 bases, with 13 bases between. CDR3: CASRDERTAFF. CDR3 in DNA: TGTGCCAGCAGGGATGAGAGGACGGCTTTCTTT. The full variable domain, completed using reference TRBV28 and TRBJ1-1, is DVKVTQSSRYLVKRTGEKVFLECVQDMDHENMFWYRQDPGLGLRLIYFSYDVKMKEKGDIPEGYSVSREKKERFSLILESASTNQTSMYLCASRDERTAFFGQGTRLTVV.

This clonotype turned up a few times. The V call is TRBV28, the J call TRBJ2-1; no clear D gene. CDR3 size: 15 residues. The germline gives CDR1 MDHEN, CDR2 SYDVKM. V dropped 2 bases and J dropped 6 bases, with 14 bases sitting between them. Written as DNA, the CDR3 is TGTGCCAGCAGTTTAGTCGCCTTGACGGCCAATGAGCAGTTCTTC. Translated, it gives CASSLVALTANEQFF.

This clonotype was counted many times. The rearrangement links TRBV4-1 to TRBJ2-1; tentatively, D is TRBD1 (5 bases). Trimming stripped 1 base from V and 9 bases from J, with 19 bases between. The CDR3 sequence is 16 residues long. CDR1 MGHRA and CDR2 YSYEKL come from the germline V gene. The CDR3 region has the DNA TGCGCCAGCAGCCAAGGGGGCTACCTAATCCCGCGTGAGCAGTTCTTC. It codes for CASSQGGYLIPREQFF.